Listed here are 17 T cell receptor beta chains from one sample, sequenced in a study of cytomegalovirus exposure and HLA in healthy donors. TCRdb's table, derived via immunoSEQ multiplex PCR, lists solely in-frame clones and lacks some. The sample lists 100,000 to 150,000 clones; roughly 90% were seen once. Sequencing was done on a sample of PBMCs. These receptors were obtained from a woman aged 18 to 35 in good health and CMV-seronegative.

The chain carries TRBV7-7 and TRBJ2-3; the match to TRBD1 covers 11 bases. The CDR3 sequence is 18 residues long. V trimming: 5 bases; J trimming: 0 bases; junction bases outside the gene matches: 10. Looked up from germline, CDR1 is SSHAT and CDR2 is FNYEAQ (reference sequence). The CDR3 reads CASSRGPGQGGSTDTQYF. CDR3 coding DNA: TGTGCCAGCAGCCGCGGCCCGGGACAGGGGGGGAGCACAGATACGCAGTATTTT.

This chain's CDR3 is CASSEVGNTIYF. The CDR3 region has the DNA TGTGCCAGCAGTGAAGTAGGAAACACCATATATTTT. The V call is TRBV6-1, the J call TRBJ1-3; D remains ambiguous. Germline CDR1 reads MNHNS; CDR2 reads SASEGT. Trimming stripped 1 base from V and 4 bases from J, with 2 bases between. The CDR3 contains 12 residues.

The chain employs TRBV21-1 and TRBJ2-7; TRBD2 was called by the table and not checked on the DNA. TRBV21-1 is listed as a pseudogene. The length of the CDR3 is 13 residues. CDR3 bases: TGTGCCAGGTCAGCGGGAGTGATTCGTGGGCAGTACTTC. Encoded protein: CARSAGVIRGQYF.

This chain connects TRBV6-5 to TRBJ2-4, with D possibly being TRBD2 (7 bases). The germline V gene encodes CDR1 MNHEY and CDR2 SVGAGI. This CDR3 is 13 amino acids long. The V and J ends lost 5 bases and 8 bases respectively, with 13 bases between them. The CDR3 reads CASSRGGVDIQYF. Here the CDR3 DNA reads TGTGCCAGCAGTCGAGGGGGGGTGGACATTCAGTACTTC.

This chain links TRBV10-3 with TRBJ1-1, with TRBD1 matching over 8 bases. Germline assignment: CDR1 ENHRY and CDR2 SYGVKD. J was trimmed by 2 bases and V by 2 bases; bases with no gene match: 7. The CDR3 spans 16 residues. The CDR3 is CAISEEAAGGNTEAFF. The CDR3 DNA reads TGTGCCATCAGTGAGGAGGCGGCAGGGGGCAACACTGAAGCTTTCTTT.

CDR3 in amino acids: CASSAQQGADGYTF. CDR3 DNA sequence: TGTGCCAGCAGTGCCCAACAGGGGGCGGATGGCTACACCTTC. V usage is TRBV27 and J usage is TRBJ1-2; TRBD1 matches 9 bases. CDR1 and CDR2 from the germline V gene are MNHEY and SMNVEV (reference sequence). J was trimmed by 6 bases and V by 5 bases; bases with no gene match: 7. CDR3 length equals 14 residues.

V and J are TRBV18 and TRBJ1-3; D call uncertain. Germline V CDR1 and CDR2: KGHSH, LQKENI. This CDR3 has 22 amino acids. Trimming took 1 base from V and 0 from J, leaving 28 bases between them. The CDR3 region has the DNA TGTGCCAGCTCACCACGGGTTCTGCAGCCGGGAGAACTGAAAATCTCTGGAAACACCATATATTTT. This gives the protein CASSPRVLQPGELKISGNTIYF. Full variable domain (missing parts from reference TRBV18 and TRBJ1-3): NAGVMQNPRHLVRRRGQEARLRCSPMKGHSHVYWYRQLPEEGLKFMVYLQKENIIDESGMPKERFSAEFPKEGPSILRIQQVVRGDSAAYFCASSPRVLQPGELKISGNTIYFGEGSWLTVV.

The V gene is TRBV19, the J gene TRBJ1-5, with unresolved D. The length of the CDR3 is 15 residues. Germline V gene sequence: CDR1 LNHDA, CDR2 SQIVND (reference sequence). V was pared by 4 bases and J by 7 bases, with 17 bases between. This chain's CDR3 is CASSNSNRRGQPQHF. DNA of the CDR3: TGTGCCAGTAGTAATTCTAATCGAAGAGGACAGCCCCAGCATTTT.

V usage is TRBV28 and J usage is TRBJ1-1, with a possible D match to TRBD1 (5 bases). V shed 2 bases and J shed 1 base, with 17 bases lying between them. From germline, CDR1 is MDHEN and CDR2 SYDVKM. The CDR3 is 17 residues long. Here the CDR3 reads CASSLTWGSGGNTEAFF. The CDR3 DNA reads as TGTGCCAGCAGTTTAACTTGGGGATCCGGGGGGAACACTGAAGCTTTCTTT.

J is TRBJ1-1 and V is TRBV5-1, with 8 bases matching TRBD1. Trimming took 9 bases from V and 0 from J; bases not matched to a gene: 4. Germline CDR1 SGHRS, CDR2 YFSETQ. The CDR3 is 13 amino acids. Here the CDR3 reads CATRQGLNTEAFF. In nucleotides, the CDR3 is TGCGCCACCAGACAGGGGCTGAACACTGAAGCTTTCTTT. The full variable domain, its missing parts supplied by reference TRBV5-1 and TRBJ1-1, is KAGVTQTPRYLIKTRGQQVTLSCSPISGHRSVSWYQQTPGQGLQFLFEYFSETQRNKGNFPGRFSGRQFSNSRSEMNVSTLELGDSALYLCATRQGLNTEAFFGQGTRLTVV.

J is TRBJ2-7 and V is TRBV5-1; 10 nucleotides line up with TRBD1. V lost 4 bases and J lost 4; bases outside the gene matches: 8. Germline V gene data show CDR1 as SGHRS and CDR2 as YFSETQ. The CDR3 runs 15 residues. The CDR3: CASSRLTGGTYEQYF. The CDR3 DNA reads as TGCGCCAGCAGCCGCCTGACAGGGGGCACGTACGAGCAGTACTTC.

The V gene is TRBV30, the J gene TRBJ2-5; TRBD2 might be the D (5 bases). Germline CDR1 reads GTSNPN; CDR2 reads SVGIG (reference sequence). The V and J ends lost 3 bases and 5 bases respectively, with 22 bases between them. CDR3 size: 16 residues. The CDR3 loop is CAWRRRQLTSWETQYF. The CDR3 coding sequence is TGTGCCTGGAGGCGGAGGCAGCTCACCTCGTGGGAGACCCAGTACTTC.

This clone was recorded once. V usage is TRBV2 and J usage is TRBJ1-6; no definite D call. Germline V gene lookup returns CDR1 SNHLY and CDR2 FYNNEI. Trimming removed 10 bases at V and 0 bases at J, with 7 bases between. This CDR3 region has 13 residues. Here the CDR3 DNA reads TGTGCCACCAGGAGCTCCTATAATTCACCCCTCCACTTT. Its translation is CATRSSYNSPLHF.

The chain carries TRBV5-1 and TRBJ2-7; tentatively, D is TRBD1 (6 bases). The CDR3 runs 17 residues. The V end was cut by 0 bases, the J end by 0 bases, with 16 bases between. Germline V CDR1 and CDR2: SGHRS, YFSETQ. CDR3 sequence reads: CASSLGQTGTFSYEQYF. In nucleotides, the CDR3 is TGCGCCAGCAGCTTGGGCCAGACAGGAACTTTCTCCTACGAGCAGTACTTC.

The rearrangement links TRBV25-1 to TRBJ2-2; D is uncertain. V lost 2 bases and J lost 7, with 8 bases in between. The germline V gene encodes CDR1 MGHDK and CDR2 SYGVNS. CDR3 size: 13 residues. The CDR3, as DNA: TGTGCCAGCAGTGAAGGTCCGGGCGGGGAGCTGTTTTTT. As protein: CASSEGPGGELFF.

The genes are TRBV5-8 and TRBJ2-5, with D uncertain. The CDR3 extends over 17 amino acids. Between the trimmed V and J ends, which lost 0 bases and 5 bases, there was a span of 20 bases. CDR1 and CDR2 from the germline V gene are SGHTS and YDEGEE. The CDR3 sequence: CASSLATLVRPKETQYF. CDR3 sequence (DNA): TGTGCCAGCAGCTTGGCGACCCTAGTAAGACCCAAGGAGACCCAGTACTTC.

Only a few counts were recorded for this clone. The J gene is TRBJ1-5, the V gene TRBV30, with D perhaps TRBD1 (6 bases). The germline V gene encodes CDR1 GTSNPN and CDR2 SVGIG (reference sequence). Trimming cost V 2 bases and J 7 bases, with 12 bases left between them. The CDR3 is 13 residues long. The CDR3 protein is CAWSQQGNQPQHF. The CDR3 DNA follows: TGTGCCTGGAGTCAACAGGGTAACCAGCCCCAGCATTTT.